This TCR beta chain was observed in a study of T cell repertoires in cytomegalovirus infection. For the study at large: CMV infection together with matching HLA type was indicated by public TCR beta signatures.

In its sample, this clonotype was seen many times. TCRdb called the reads again in MiXCR, with one record for every CDR3 protein. The sample carries around 450,000 distinct CDR3 sequences, 30% to 40% recorded once. The V gene's germline CDR1 is MNHNS and CDR2 SASEGT. This CDR3 has 13 residues. Losses at the gene ends were 8 bases for V and 3 bases for J; bases not matched to a gene: 4. The V and J genes are TRBV6-1 and TRBJ1-5; 7 nucleotides align to TRBD1. This receptor was taken from a human donor in good health (CMV status not recorded). Some clones in this sample may be carry-over from other donors' samples. The sequenced material came from PBMCs. Here the CDR3 DNA reads TGTGCCAGCCACAGGGGCATCAATCAGCCCCAGCATTTT. Translated, it gives CASHRGINQPQHF.